This T cell receptor (beta chain) comes out of a study of CDR3 diversity in severe acne. TCRdb ran MiXCR on the PCR reads and lists one entry per CDR3 protein. Counted here are more than 70,000 distinct CDR3 sequences, less than 65% occurring once; the ten biggest clones make up 11%. This clonotype has at least ten counts. The TCR comes from a male donor with severe acne vulgaris. Sequenced sample: blood.

The CDR3 spells CSARSSFLVSQYF. CDR3 sequence (DNA): TGCAGCGCAAGATCCAGTTTTCTTGTGTCCCAGTACTTC. The rearrangement joins TRBV29-1 to TRBJ2-5; D unclear. The ends were cut back, 7 bases at V and 9 bases at J, with 21 bases in the middle. The germline V gene encodes CDR1 SQVTM and CDR2 ANQGSEA. This CDR3 is 13 amino acids long.